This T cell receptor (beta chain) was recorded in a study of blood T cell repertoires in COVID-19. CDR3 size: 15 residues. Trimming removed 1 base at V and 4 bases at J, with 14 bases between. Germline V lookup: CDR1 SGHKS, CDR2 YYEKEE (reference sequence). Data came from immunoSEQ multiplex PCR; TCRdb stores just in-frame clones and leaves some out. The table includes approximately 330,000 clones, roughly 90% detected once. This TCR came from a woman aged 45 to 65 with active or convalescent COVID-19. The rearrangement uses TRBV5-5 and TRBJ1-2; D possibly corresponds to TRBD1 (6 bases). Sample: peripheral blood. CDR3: CASSLSGASSYGYTF. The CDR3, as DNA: TGTGCCAGCAGCTTGTCAGGGGCGTCGTCCTATGGCTACACCTTC.